This note documents a single T cell receptor beta chain sequence. Its cognate antigen is unknown. This sample was included in a study of blood T cells in healthy people across ages. Study context: Per two T cells, about one barcoded beta molecule was captured through template switching.

Study-wide findings and caveats: Total diversity from one million sequenced T cells was likely underestimated.

PCR was performed a second time for roughly 7 to 12 cycles using a sample-barcoded 5' primer and a J-beta primer mix. TCRdb re-called the 5' RACE reads through MiXCR, storing one row per CDR3 protein. This sample has hundreds of thousands of distinct CDR3 sequences; around half occur once, and the top ten carry under 35%. Each donor's blood draw was roughly 10 milliliters of peripheral blood. Isolated PBMCs totaled at least 6 million in each sample. The germline gives CDR1 DFQATT, CDR2 SNEGSKA (reference sequence). V shed 6 bases, J shed 7 bases, and the junction held 6 bases outside the gene matches. This CDR3 contains 14 residues.

The clonotype comes from a woman aged 60-70 years in good health. V gene TRBV20-1 combines with J gene TRBJ2-1; 13 bases map to TRBD2. The sample comprised blood. For the CDR3, the DNA is TGCAGTGCACCGACTAGCGGGGGGCTAAATGAGCAGTTCTTC. Its protein product is CSAPTSGGLNEQFF.